The 17 T cell receptor beta chains in this list originate from one sample, sequenced in a study of T-cell memory formation after mild COVID-19. TCRdb re-derived calls from the 5' RACE reads in MiXCR, one entry per CDR3 protein. The top ten hold under 25% of the sample, which has a few hundred thousand distinct CDR3 sequences, 16% seen once. Material: PBMCs or a T cell subset sorted from them (not recorded which). These receptors all come from a man younger than 30 who had mild COVID-19 (a few samples of this study predate the infection). Cell type and time point are not known.

The chain is built from TRBV5-1 and TRBJ2-7, with 8 bases fitting TRBD1. V lost 3 bases to trimming and J lost 6 bases; unmatched junction nucleotides: 8. Germline CDR1 is SGHRS and CDR2 is YFSETQ. This CDR3 has 14 amino acids. CDR3 sequence (DNA): TGCGCCAGCAGCTCCGGACAGGGAAGGGTCGAGCAGTACTTC. Protein sequence: CASSSGQGRVEQYF.

This rearrangement joins TRBV5-5 to TRBJ2-7; D ambiguous. Germline-derived CDR1 and CDR2 are SGHKS and YYEKEE (reference sequence). Between the trimmed V and J ends, which lost 0 bases and 0 bases, there was a span of 10 bases. This CDR3 contains 15 residues. CDR3 amino acids: CASSLDVRTSYEQYF. CDR3 DNA: TGTGCCAGCAGCTTGGACGTCAGGACCTCCTACGAGCAGTACTTC.

The rearrangement joins TRBV7-2 to TRBJ2-2, with TRBD1 as a possible D gene (6 bases). Germline loops: CDR1 SGHTA, CDR2 FQGNSA. The CDR3 is made up of 13 amino acids. The germline V and J ends were trimmed by 5 bases and 11 bases, with 15 bases remaining between them. CDR3 protein: CASSRNFRGELFF. The CDR3 DNA reads TGTGCCAGCAGCCGAAACTTCAGGGGCGAGCTGTTTTTT. The whole variable domain, filled in from reference TRBV7-2 and TRBJ2-2, reads GAGVSQSPSNKVTEKGKDVELRCDPISGHTALYWYRQSLGQGLEFLIYFQGNSAPDKSGLPSDRFSAERTGGSVSTLTIQRTQQEDSAVYLCASSRNFRGELFFGEGSRLTVL.

In its sample, this clonotype was seen a few times. At one boundary the junction diverges from the germline segment, which might be a read error. The chain has TRBV30 and TRBJ2-3; possibly TRBD1 or TRBD2 for D (5 bases each). The CDR3 spans 14 residues. CDR1 is GTSNPN and CDR2 is SVGIG in the germline V gene (reference sequence). CDR3: CAGSGWGPTDTQYF. The CDR3 region has the DNA TGTGCCGGGAGTGGTTGGGGCCCGACAGATACGCAGTATTTT.

The CDR3 region is CASRPFITGAGELFF. The CDR3 region has the DNA TGTGCCAGCAGACCTTTCATTACAGGGGCCGGGGAGCTGTTTTTT. The gene calls are TRBV7-2 and TRBJ2-2, with 7 bases matching TRBD1. CDR3 length equals 15 residues. Losses at the gene ends were 6 bases for V and 6 bases for J; bases not matched to a gene: 10. From germline, CDR1 is SGHTA and CDR2 FQGNSA.

The V gene is TRBV4-1, the J gene TRBJ1-2, with D unresolved. V lost 0 bases to trimming and J lost 0 bases, with 8 bases between them. Germline-derived CDR1 and CDR2 are MGHRA and YSYEKL. The CDR3 runs to 15 residues. The CDR3 protein is CASSQDGVSNYGYTF. The CDR3 DNA is TGCGCCAGCAGCCAAGATGGGGTTTCTAACTATGGCTACACCTTC.

This clonotype has a single count. The rearrangement links TRBV6-2 or TRBV6-3 to TRBJ2-2; TRBD2 matches at 8 bases. The germline V gene has CDR1 MNHEY and CDR2 SVGEGT. This CDR3 comprises 17 residues. V was pared by 2 bases and J by 2 bases, with 7 bases of the junction left unmatched. For the CDR3, the DNA is TGTGCCAGCAGTTACCCCCTGCGGGGGGCCAACACCGGGGAGCTGTTTTTT. This gives the protein CASSYPLRGANTGELFF.

The chain carries TRBV4-3 and TRBJ1-6, with D unresolved. V lost 0 bases, J lost 6 bases, and 9 bases lay in between. Germline CDR1 and CDR2: LGHNA and YSLEER. This CDR3 has 15 residues. In DNA, the CDR3 is TGCGCCAGCAGCCAAGATCGGGCCGCTAATTCACCCCTCCACTTT. This translates into CASSQDRAANSPLHF.

The count of this clonotype is one. The chain is built from TRBV7-8 and TRBJ2-7, with D perhaps TRBD1 (5 bases). The V gene lost 5 bases and the J gene lost 2 bases, with 13 bases spanning the gap. This CDR3 is built from 14 residues. Germline V gives CDR1 SGHVS, CDR2 FQNEAQ. Written as DNA, the CDR3 is TGTGCCAGCAGCCCAGGACACAAGACCTACGAGCAGTACTTC. This translates into CASSPGHKTYEQYF.

This clonotype was seen a handful of times. The chain uses TRBV6-5 and TRBJ2-7; no firm D call. The length of the CDR3 is 15 residues. With 3 bases removed from V and 0 bases from J, the gap between germline ends came to 12 bases. Per the germline V gene, CDR1 is MNHEY and CDR2 is SVGAGI. CDR3 loop: CASSYYSLFSYEQYF. The CDR3 DNA sequence: TGTGCCAGCAGTTATTACAGCCTTTTCTCCTACGAGCAGTACTTC.

A few counts support this clonotype. The chain recombines TRBV4-2 with TRBJ1-1; possibly TRBD1 for D (5 bases). Germline assignment: CDR1 LGHNA and CDR2 YNFKEQ. The germline V and J ends were trimmed by 1 base and 4 bases, with 19 bases remaining between them. CDR3 length: 17 amino acids. CDR3 sequence reads: CASSQAVGGLRVTEAFF. The CDR3 region has the DNA TGTGCCAGCAGCCAAGCGGTCGGGGGATTACGGGTCACTGAAGCTTTCTTT.

This clonotype has a handful of counts. J is TRBJ2-1 and V is TRBV18; 7 bases fit TRBD2. Germline CDR1 KGHSH, CDR2 LQKENI. CDR3 size: 13 residues. The V and J ends lost 3 bases and 7 bases, in that order; junction bases with no gene match: 3. For the CDR3, the DNA is TGTGCCAGCTCACCCGGACTAGTTAATGAGCAGTTCTTC. As protein: CASSPGLVNEQFF.

The V call is TRBV7-2, the J call TRBJ1-2, with D hard to call. Trimming took off 2 bases at V and 2 bases at J, with 9 bases between the two ends. The CDR3 runs to 14 residues. Germline V gives CDR1 SGHTA, CDR2 FQGNSA. CDR3 bases: TGTGCCAGCAGCTTATCCGGGCTCAACTATGGCTACACCTTC. It is translated as CASSLSGLNYGYTF.

The rearrangement joins TRBV6-5 to TRBJ2-5; D unclear. The germline CDR1 and CDR2 sequences are MNHEY and SVGAGI. The V and J ends lost 2 bases and 5 bases respectively, with 9 bases between them. This CDR3 is 13 amino acids long. The CDR3 DNA reads TGTGCCAGCAGTTACCAGGTGGGGGAGACCCAGTACTTC. This sequence encodes CASSYQVGETQYF.

The gene calls are TRBV5-1 and TRBJ2-3; no definite D call. The CDR3 runs 14 residues. Germline CDR1 SGHRS, CDR2 YFSETQ. The V end was cut by 4 bases, the J end by 3 bases, with 12 bases between. CDR3 DNA: TGCGCCAGCAGCCCTGACCTGGGGACAGATACGCAGTATTTT. This translates into CASSPDLGTDTQYF.

There are a few counts of this clonotype. The chain is built from TRBV7-2 and TRBJ1-6; D call uncertain. CDR3 length equals 13 residues. The V end lost 5 bases, the J end lost 8 bases, and 10 bases lay between the germline ends. Germline CDR1 is SGHTA and CDR2 is FQGNSA. The CDR3 reads CASSPRVDSPLHF. The DNA for the CDR3 is TGTGCCAGCAGCCCGAGAGTAGATTCACCCCTCCACTTT.

This clonotype was picked up a small number of times. The chain carries TRBV29-1 and TRBJ2-3; TRBD2 matches 8 bases. V lost 7 bases to trimming and J lost 2 bases; unmatched junction nucleotides: 11. The CDR3 loop spans 15 amino acids. Germline loops: CDR1 SQVTM, CDR2 ANQGSEA. This CDR3 is CSAIQASGFTDTQYF. CDR3 in DNA: TGCAGCGCCATCCAGGCTAGCGGGTTCACAGATACGCAGTATTTT.